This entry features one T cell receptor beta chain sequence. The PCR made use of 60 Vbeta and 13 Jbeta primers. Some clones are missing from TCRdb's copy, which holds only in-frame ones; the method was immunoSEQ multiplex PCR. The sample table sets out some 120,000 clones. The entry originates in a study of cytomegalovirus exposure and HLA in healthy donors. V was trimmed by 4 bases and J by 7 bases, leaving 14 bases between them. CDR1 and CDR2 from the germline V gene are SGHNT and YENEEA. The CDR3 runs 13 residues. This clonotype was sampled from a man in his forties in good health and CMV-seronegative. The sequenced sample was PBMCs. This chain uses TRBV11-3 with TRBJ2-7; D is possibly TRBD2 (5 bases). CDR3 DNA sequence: TGTGCCAGCAGCTCCTACGCGCGAGGGGAGCAGTACTTC. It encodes CASSSYARGEQYF.